These T cell receptor beta chains were read from a single sample in a study of regulatory T cells in long-lasting Graves disease. TCRdb redid the calling of the multiplex PCR reads with MiXCR, one entry per CDR3 protein. Here the sample spans approximately 470,000 distinct CDR3 sequences, roughly 15% being singletons. These sequences were also reported in another study, on T cells in Graves' hyperthyroidism and ophthalmopathy.

The source material was peripheral blood mononuclear cells (PBMCs), sampled at new diagnosis, from a patient treated with antithyroid drugs. These receptors all stem from a man aged 40-49 years with Graves disease. The conserved cysteine and the conserved F or W are not part of the CDR3 here. The size of a clone is reported for some rows only, either as once, few or many, or as a class for expanded clones.

V gene	clone size	J gene	CDR3 protein
TRBV5-1	many	TRBJ2-3	ASSPGTSGLGTDTQY
TRBV7-3	few	TRBJ1-1	ASSIARDSEAF
TRBV10-3	many	TRBJ1-1	AITLTDMNTEAF
TRBV27	many	TRBJ2-3	ASSLVGSVDTQY
TRBV9	.	TRBJ2-4	ASSVEGLANPQY
TRBV15	.	TRBJ2-5	ATSRDSGWTETQY
TRBV18	many	TRBJ2-5	ASSRGVRETQY
TRBV7-8	many	TRBJ1-5	ASSPDRGIQPQH
TRBV28	.	TRBJ1-2	ASKTGYYGYT
TRBV28	many	TRBJ1-5	ASSRAEPFMTQH
TRBV10-3	few	TRBJ2-4	AISESRKVFGLAKNIQY
TRBV29-1	.	TRBJ2-2	SVERRTPLVPTGELF
TRBV29-1	.	TRBJ2-4	SVVFESNIQY
TRBV2	.	.	ASSEGGRPLGGAANEQF
TRBV27	few	TRBJ2-1	ASSPTTSWPEQF
TRBV6-1	many	TRBJ1-2	ASREQANYGYT
TRBV20-1	many	TRBJ2-1	SARVYRLAGVTIPHYEQF
TRBV7-8	many	TRBJ1-5	ASRKTGERQPQH
TRBV20-1	.	TRBJ2-1	SARVGSGRAAYNEQF
TRBV12-3/TRBV12-4	many	TRBJ2-1	ASSPHRGGEQF
TRBV27	many	TRBJ2-7	ASRRLAGLYEQY
TRBV12-3/TRBV12-4	many	TRBJ2-1	ASSLARGLPYNEQF
TRBV7-9	.	TRBJ2-2	ASSPFTVTGELF
TRBV28	many	TRBJ2-1	ASSLFAGGPSEQF
TRBV20-1	.	TRBJ2-7	SAQRQASSYEQY
TRBV7-8	many	TRBJ2-3	ASSQRTGGTDTQY
TRBV27	many	TRBJ2-7	ASSPRQGPSGEQY
TRBV12-5	many	TRBJ2-5	ATTPGQGYQETQY
TRBV30	many	TRBJ2-3	AWSFSGSTDTQY
TRBV13	few	TRBJ1-1	ASSDSNRENTEAF
TRBV18	.	TRBJ2-6	TSSRGQTVSGANVLT
TRBV2	many	TRBJ2-3	ASSHRGGSTDTQY
TRBV7-3	many	TRBJ2-6	ASSFRGASSGANVLT
TRBV28	many	TRBJ2-5	ASSPRQWGQETQY
TRBV24-1	many	TRBJ2-1	ATSDGTSGDNEQF
TRBV5-1	many	TRBJ2-7	ASSFAGTGTNEQY
TRBV10-3	few	TRBJ2-7	AMAGPNSYEQY
TRBV2	.	TRBJ2-3	ASILTGTQY
TRBV7-9	.	TRBJ2-5	ASNPPLAGAGETQY
TRBV6-2/TRBV6-3	.	TRBJ2-3	ASSYPPAGEADTQY
TRBV24-1	many	TRBJ2-2	ATSETGPSNTGELF
TRBV20-1	.	TRBJ2-3	SAESLAGGGTQY
TRBV6-1	few	TRBJ1-3	ASDGTVSGNTIY
TRBV30	.	TRBJ2-1	VWRWTGGFSNEQF
TRBV10-3	many	TRBJ2-3	AISETGQGPDTQY
TRBV2	many	TRBJ2-3	ASRLSGASTDTQY
TRBV7-8	many	TRBJ2-7	ASSFRGVAYEQY
TRBV7-2	many	TRBJ2-1	ASSLGRRGLLYNEQF
TRBV27	many	TRBJ2-1	ASGLQGLTNEQF
TRBV3-1	.	TRBJ1-2	ASSQRGRELYGYT
TRBV5-6	few	TRBJ1-5	ASSQMGISNQPQH
TRBV7-6	.	TRBJ2-2	ASSLPGTLNTGELF
TRBV28	many	TRBJ2-2	ASSFRQANTGELF
TRBV10-3	many	TRBJ1-3	AISPVRGAGGNTIY
TRBV6-2/TRBV6-3	.	TRBJ1-5	ASSLTDSISQPQH
TRBV2	many	TRBJ1-1	ASSEWGAAEAF
TRBV7-3	many	TRBJ2-5	ASSWMLETQY
TRBV18	many	TRBJ1-1	ASSRQSGLKNTEAF
TRBV5-1	.	.	ASSLTLGIRETQY